Sequencing of this TCR beta chain was carried out in a study of patients and donors after allogeneic stem cell transplantation. Points on this clonotype: Germline and junction disagree at one end, which may indicate a read error.

This CDR3 region has 14 residues. TCRdb used MiXCR to reprocess the RT-PCR reads, holding one entry per CDR3 protein. Among under 200,000 distinct CDR3 sequences, 30% were seen once, and the ten largest hold 3.2%. The sequenced sample was blood, either unsorted or a sorted T cell fraction (not recorded which). The TCR originated in a human donor who was either an allogeneic HSCT recipient or a stem cell or donor lymphocyte infusion donor (not recorded which). It is not recorded whose cells these are; they may come from a transplant donor. This chain joins TRBV12-3 or TRBV12-4 and TRBJ2-3; a weak D match, TRBD2 (5 bases). The CDR3 region is CASSLGGTGFSNSF. Written as DNA, the CDR3 is TGTGCCAGCAGTTTAGGGGGTACGGGGTTCTCGAATTCGTTT.